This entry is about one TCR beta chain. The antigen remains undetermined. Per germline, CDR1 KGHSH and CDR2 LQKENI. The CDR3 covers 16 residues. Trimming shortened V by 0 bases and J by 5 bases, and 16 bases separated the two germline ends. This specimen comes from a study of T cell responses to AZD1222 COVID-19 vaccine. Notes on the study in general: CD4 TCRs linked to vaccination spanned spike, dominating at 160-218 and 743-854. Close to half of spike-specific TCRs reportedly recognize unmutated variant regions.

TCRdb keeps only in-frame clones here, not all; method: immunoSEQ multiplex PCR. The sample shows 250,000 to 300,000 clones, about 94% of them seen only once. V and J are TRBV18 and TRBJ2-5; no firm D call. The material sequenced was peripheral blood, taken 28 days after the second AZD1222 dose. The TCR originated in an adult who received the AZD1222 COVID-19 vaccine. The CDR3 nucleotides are TGTGCCAGCTCACCACCGATTACTGCTCCGGGCGAGACCCAGTACTTC. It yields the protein CASSPPITAPGETQYF.